The 25 T cell receptor beta chains below were found in one sample sequenced in a study of CD8 T cells in ankylosing spondylitis. Study-level findings and limits: For ankylosing spondylitis blood, a TCR beta motif of 7 or 8 highly homologous variants appeared characteristic.

A single record per CDR3 protein comes from TCRdb applying MiXCR to the 5' RACE reads. The sample includes around 770,000 distinct CDR3 sequences, roughly 12% of them seen just once. The antigens for these receptors are not known. Source material: blood, either unsorted or a sorted T cell fraction (not recorded which). These receptors were collected from a male donor with ankylosing spondylitis.

The sample holds many counts of this clonotype. V gene TRBV20-1 combines with J gene TRBJ2-3, with 8 bases aligning to TRBD2. There are 16 residues in the CDR3. J was trimmed by 4 bases and V by 3 bases; bases with no gene match: 12. The germline CDR1 and CDR2 sequences are DFQATT and SNEGSKA (reference sequence). CDR3 bases: TGCAGTGCTAGTCTGGCGAGCGGGAGCAGGGCAGATACGCAGTATTTT. Protein sequence: CSASLASGSRADTQYF.

This clonotype occurred many times. This chain joins TRBV12-3 or TRBV12-4 and TRBJ2-7; 12 bases line up with TRBD2. V gave up 8 bases and J gave up 4 bases; unmatched junction bases: 3. The CDR3 runs to 13 residues. CDR3 residues: CASGLAGGYEQYF. CDR3 coding DNA: TGTGCCAGCGGCCTAGCGGGAGGGTACGAGCAGTACTTC.

This clonotype showed up many times. The chain couples TRBV6-2 or TRBV6-3 to TRBJ2-1, with 10 bases matching TRBD2. Germline trimming cut 6 bases from V and 2 bases from J; bases unmatched to any gene: 7. CDR1 is MNHEY, CDR2 SVGEGT, per germline. This CDR3 has 16 residues. The CDR3 nucleotides read TGTGCCAGCAGGAGTTTAGCGGGAGGCGCCTACAATGAGCAGTTCTTC. Translated, it gives CASRSLAGGAYNEQFF.

This clonotype was observed many times. This rearrangement joins TRBV10-3 to TRBJ2-1, with D perhaps TRBD2 (6 bases). The CDR3 has 14 amino acids. Germline CDR1 ENHRY, CDR2 SYGVKD. Trimming removed 6 bases at V and 3 bases at J, with 12 bases between. CDR3: CAISPREVYNEQFF. For the CDR3, the DNA is TGTGCCATCAGCCCCAGGGAGGTCTACAATGAGCAGTTCTTC.

The CDR3 sequence: CASSLTADPYGYTF. CDR3 DNA: TGTGCCAGCAGCTTAACTGCGGACCCTTATGGCTACACCTTC. The V and J genes are TRBV7-3 and TRBJ1-2; D uncertain. V lost 0 bases and J 5 bases, leaving 10 bases between the germline ends. Germline-derived CDR1 and CDR2 are SGHTA and FQGTGA. The CDR3 runs to 14 residues.

This clonotype was observed many times. This chain uses TRBV25-1 with TRBJ2-5; no clear D gene. CDR1 is MGHDK and CDR2 is SYGVNS in the germline V gene. Trimming removed 0 bases from V and 6 bases from J, with 2 bases in between. The CDR3 runs 11 residues. The CDR3 bases are TGTGCCAGCAGTGAATACAAGACCCAGTACTTC. Protein product: CASSEYKTQYF.

This sequence joins TRBV6-1 and TRBJ2-5; 8 bases are a match to TRBD1. V dropped 11 bases and J dropped 4; count of bases not matched to a gene: 12. CDR3 length: 14 residues. CDR1 and CDR2 from the germline V gene are MNHNS and SASEGT. The CDR3 region is CAGLEDRDRETQYF. The CDR3 DNA reads TGTGCCGGCCTCGAGGACAGGGATAGAGAGACCCAGTACTTC.

Only a few counts were recorded for this clonotype. The V call is TRBV29-1, the J call TRBJ1-1; 7 positions agree with TRBD1. The CDR3 covers 13 residues. Germline V gives CDR1 SQVTM, CDR2 ANQGSEA. The ends lost 4 bases at V and 4 bases at J; junction bases unmatched: 6. CDR3 DNA: TGCAGCGTTGGTAGTCAGGGGGTCACTGAAGCTTTCTTT. Protein: CSVGSQGVTEAFF.

This clonotype has just a few counts. The genes are TRBV25-1 and TRBJ1-1; D call uncertain. Trimming took 0 bases from V and 4 from J, leaving 6 bases between them. This CDR3 has 13 residues. Germline lookup yields CDR1 MGHDK and CDR2 SYGVNS. Here the CDR3 DNA reads TGTGCCAGCAGTGAATATGGGTCCACTGAAGCTTTCTTT. Protein sequence: CASSEYGSTEAFF.

This clonotype was found a few times. The V and J genes are TRBV10-3 and TRBJ2-7; 9 bases agree with TRBD1. The V gene end was trimmed by 8 bases and the J gene end by 2 bases; junction bases not matched to a gene: 7. There are 14 residues in the CDR3. Germline V gene lookup returns CDR1 ENHRY and CDR2 SYGVKD. The CDR3 sequence: CAIRPGQGTYEQYF. The CDR3, as DNA: TGTGCCATCCGTCCGGGACAGGGAACCTACGAGCAGTACTTC.

This chain connects TRBV7-9 to TRBJ2-3; D perhaps matches TRBD2 (6 bases). Germline CDR1 SEHNR, CDR2 FQNEAQ (reference sequence). The CDR3 covers 16 residues. Trimming pared 5 bases from V and 8 bases from J, leaving 23 bases between. CDR3 sequence: CASSKGTSLPQGTQYF. The CDR3 DNA follows: TGTGCCAGCAGCAAGGGGACTTCTCTCCCCCAGGGTACGCAGTATTTT.

This chain uses TRBV5-1 with TRBJ1-4; no clear D. This CDR3 spans 16 amino acids. V was shortened by 1 base and J by 0 bases, with 10 bases between the two germline ends. Germline CDR1 is SGHRS and CDR2 is YFSETQ. In nucleotides, the CDR3 is TGCGCCAGCAGCTTGCGGGGAATAACAACTAATGAAAAACTGTTTTTT. It specifies CASSLRGITTNEKLFF.

This clonotype has just a few counts. The chain employs TRBV5-1 and TRBJ1-1, with unresolved D. Germline lookup yields CDR1 SGHRS and CDR2 YFSETQ. The CDR3 has 16 amino acids. V dropped 0 bases and J dropped 0 bases, with 12 bases sitting between them. This CDR3 is CASSLVIGALNTEAFF. In nucleotides, the CDR3 is TGCGCCAGCAGCTTGGTGATCGGAGCCCTGAACACTGAAGCTTTCTTT.

The chain links TRBV7-2 to TRBJ1-5, with 11 bases that match TRBD1. Germline V gives CDR1 SGHTA, CDR2 FQGNSA. This CDR3 contains 16 residues. Losses at the gene ends were 5 bases for V and 6 bases for J; bases not matched to a gene: 9. The CDR3: CASSDRGTGGGQPQHF. In nucleotides, the CDR3 is TGTGCCAGCAGCGACCGCGGGACAGGGGGGGGTCAGCCCCAGCATTTT.

Only a few counts were recorded for this clonotype. The gene calls are TRBV4-1 and TRBJ1-2; TRBD1 might be the D (5 bases). CDR3 length equals 13 residues. With 1 base removed from V and 7 bases from J, the gap between germline ends came to 10 bases. Germline loops: CDR1 MGHRA, CDR2 YSYEKL. The CDR3 sequence: CASSQGGAPGYTF. Here the CDR3 DNA reads TGCGCCAGCAGCCAAGGAGGGGCACCTGGCTACACCTTC.

This clonotype was seen more than once but under ten times. This chain uses TRBV7-2 with TRBJ2-3; TRBD1 matches at 8 bases. The CDR3 sequence is 14 residues long. Germline assignment: CDR1 SGHTA and CDR2 FQGNSA. Trimming at V came to 3 bases and at J to 4 bases, leaving 3 bases not matched to a gene. This chain's CDR3 is CASSFPGGADTQYF. The CDR3 DNA is TGTGCCAGCAGCTTTCCAGGGGGCGCAGATACGCAGTATTTT.

Remarks on this clonotype: Compared with germline, one end of the junction differs, possibly owing to a read error. The J gene is TRBJ2-7, the V gene TRBV19; 12 positions match TRBD2. The length of the CDR3 is 15 residues. Germline values: CDR1 LNHDA, CDR2 SQIVND (reference sequence). The CDR3 coding sequence is TGTGCCAGTAGTGGGCTAGCGGGAGGGCCCTATGAGCAGTACTTC. Amino acids: CASSGLAGGPYEQYF. The variable domain in full, with the rest retrieved from reference TRBV19 and TRBJ2-7, is DGGITQSPKYLFRKEGQNVTLSCEQNLNHDAMYWYRQDPGQGLRLIYYSQIVNDFQKGDIAEGYSVSREKKESFPLTVTSAQKNPTAFYLCASSGLAGGPYEQYFGPGTRLTVT.

This clonotype was seen repeatedly, ten times or more. The chain links TRBV20-1 to TRBJ2-3, with 12 bases lining up with TRBD2. The CDR3 sequence is 15 residues long. CDR1 is DFQATT and CDR2 is SNEGSKA in the germline V gene (reference sequence). This chain's CDR3 is CSATGLAGSTDTQYF. CDR3 in DNA: TGCAGCGCAACAGGACTAGCGGGGAGCACAGATACGCAGTATTTT.

This clonotype was seen many times. J is TRBJ1-1 and V is TRBV6-6; a possible D gene is TRBD1 (5 bases). The V gene's germline CDR1 is MNHNY and CDR2 SVGAGI (reference sequence). Deletions cut 1 base from V and 4 bases from J, with 7 bases between. The CDR3 consists of 13 residues. CDR3 coding DNA: TGTGCCAGCAGTTACTTGGGGGGCACTGAAGCTTTCTTT. Its translation is CASSYLGGTEAFF.

This clonotype was recorded a few times. This rearrangement joins TRBV4-1 to TRBJ2-3, with D hard to call. The V gene's germline CDR1 is MGHRA and CDR2 YSYEKL. This CDR3 comprises 14 residues. Between the trimmed V and J ends, which lost 1 base and 5 bases, there was a span of 10 bases. CDR3 DNA sequence: TGCGCCAGCAGCCAAGTTACTCCCCGAGATACGCAGTATTTT. This translates into CASSQVTPRDTQYF.

This clonotype has a count of ten or more. The chain is built from TRBV5-5 and TRBJ2-1; D is perhaps TRBD2 (6 bases). The CDR3 spans 15 residues. V lost 4 bases and J 3 bases, leaving 14 bases between the germline ends. Germline V CDR1 and CDR2: SGHKS, YYEKEE (reference sequence). The CDR3 here is CASSLDGDFYNEQFF. The CDR3 DNA sequence: TGTGCCAGCAGCCTGGACGGGGACTTCTACAATGAGCAGTTCTTC. The whole variable domain, filled in from reference TRBV5-5 and TRBJ2-1, reads DAGVTQSPTHLIKTRGQQVTLRCSPISGHKSVSWYQQVLGQGPQFIFQYYEKEERGRGNFPDRFSARQFPNYSSELNVNALLLGDSALYLCASSLDGDFYNEQFFGPGTRLTVL.

The chain links TRBV24-1 to TRBJ2-3; 11 bases are a match to TRBD2. This CDR3 is built from 16 residues. With V trimmed by 5 bases and J by 2 bases, 5 bases remained unmatched. Germline-derived CDR1 and CDR2 are KGHDR and SFDVKD. In DNA form, the CDR3 reads TGTGCCACCAGTGGGGCTAGCGGGGGGACCACAGATACGCAGTATTTT. The encoded protein is CATSGASGGTTDTQYF.

This clonotype was seen ten or more times. This chain connects TRBV4-2 to TRBJ1-1; D might be TRBD1 (6 bases). Germline CDR1 reads LGHNA; CDR2 reads YNFKEQ. The CDR3 loop spans 16 amino acids. V was clipped by 3 bases and J by 0 bases, with 14 bases between them. The DNA for the CDR3 is TGTGCCAGCAGCCACCCGGGACAAACCATGAACACTGAAGCTTTCTTT. Amino acid sequence: CASSHPGQTMNTEAFF.

The V gene is TRBV20-1, the J gene TRBJ2-5; maybe TRBD2 (5 bases). The CDR3 has 15 amino acids. Deletions cut 0 bases from V and 1 base from J, with 12 bases between. Looked up from germline, CDR1 is DFQATT and CDR2 is SNEGSKA (reference sequence). In DNA form, the CDR3 reads TGCAGTGCTAGAGATCTCGGACTCTCCCAAGAGACCCAGTACTTC. It codes for CSARDLGLSQETQYF.

The table lists this clonotype with a few counts. The genes are TRBV20-1 and TRBJ2-1, with 7 bases fitting TRBD2. J lost 2 bases, V lost 3 bases, and 7 bases had no gene match. CDR3 size: 15 residues. The germline gives CDR1 DFQATT, CDR2 SNEGSKA (reference sequence). CDR3 sequence reads: CSASRGRVPYNEQFF. The CDR3 DNA follows: TGCAGTGCTAGTCGAGGGAGGGTCCCCTACAATGAGCAGTTCTTC.